The 26 T cell receptor beta chains presented below share a single source sample, sequenced in a study of blood T cell repertoires in COVID-19. The assay was immunoSEQ multiplex PCR, and TCRdb's table has in-frame clones only and misses some. The table lists 200,000 to 250,000 clones, approximately 80% of them singletons. The material sequenced was PBMCs or T cells enriched from blood (not recorded which). These receptors all come from a man aged 55 to 69 who had recovered from COVID-19.

The table lists this clone with a few counts. The chain employs TRBV27 and TRBJ2-7; 7 bases match TRBD1. This CDR3 region has 16 residues. Germline V CDR1 and CDR2: MNHEY, SMNVEV (reference sequence). Germline trimming cut 6 bases from V and 2 bases from J; bases unmatched to any gene: 13. In DNA, the CDR3 is TGTGCCAGCAGCCCACCACCCGGGACAGCACCCTACGAGCAGTACTTC. This encodes CASSPPPGTAPYEQYF.

This clone has only one observation. The V call is TRBV4-3, the J call TRBJ1-4; possible D gene TRBD1, 5 bases. The CDR3 runs to 14 residues. Trimming shortened V by 4 bases and J by 12 bases, and 18 bases separated the two germline ends. CDR1 and CDR2 from the germline V gene are LGHNA and YSLEER. The CDR3 region is CASSLTGGSRELFF. The CDR3 bases are TGCGCCAGCAGCCTCACCGGAGGGTCCAGGGAACTGTTTTTT.

The J gene is TRBJ2-5, the V gene TRBV2; D might be TRBD2 (5 bases). The CDR3 has 12 residues. The V gene's germline CDR1 is SNHLY and CDR2 FYNNEI. Deletions cut 9 bases from V and 4 bases from J, with 12 bases between. CDR3 bases: TGTGCCAGTAAACGGGGTGGAGAGACCCAGTACTTC. Translated, it gives CASKRGGETQYF. Together with reference TRBV2 and TRBJ2-5, the CDR3 gives the full variable domain: EPEVTQTPSHQVTQMGQEVILRCVPISNHLYFYWYRQILGQKVEFLVSFYNNEISEKSEIFDDQFSVERPDGSNFTLKIRSTKLEDSAMYFCASKRGGETQYFGPGTRLLVL.

The rearrangement uses TRBV3-1 (or the pseudogene TRBV3-2) and TRBJ2-1, with D maybe TRBD2 (6 bases). V lost 5 bases to trimming and J lost 0 bases, with 20 bases between them. Per germline, CDR1 LGHDT and CDR2 YNNKEL (reference sequence). This CDR3 contains 18 residues. Here the CDR3 DNA reads TGTGCCAGCAGCACCAAAATAGGAGGGGAGAGCTCCTACAATGAGCAGTTCTTC. Amino acids: CASSTKIGGESSYNEQFF.

This chain links TRBV7-3 with TRBJ1-6; D may be TRBD1 (5 bases). The germline CDR1 and CDR2 sequences are SGHTA and FQGTGA. Trimming left V 5 bases short and J 11 bases short, with 19 bases between. There are 15 residues in the CDR3. CDR3 nucleotides: TGTGCCAGCAGCCCCGTGGGGGGGATGGAGGCACCCCTCCACTTT. This sequence encodes CASSPVGGMEAPLHF. Looking up the rest from reference TRBV7-3 and TRBJ1-6 gives the full variable domain: GAGVSQTPSNKVTEKGKYVELRCDPISGHTALYWYRQSLGQGPEFLIYFQGTGAADDSGLPNDRFFAVRPEGSVSTLKIQRTERGDSAVYLCASSPVGGMEAPLHFGNGTRLTVT.

The chain has TRBV6-5 and TRBJ1-3, with D possibly matching TRBD1 (5 bases). The CDR3 consists of 15 residues. V was shortened by 0 bases and J by 4 bases, with 10 bases between the two germline ends. Germline-derived CDR1 and CDR2 are MNHEY and SVGAGI. The DNA of the CDR3 is TGTGCCAGCAGTTACTCGTCAGGGAAGGGAAACACCATATATTTT. Translation: CASSYSSGKGNTIYF.

The rearrangement links TRBV27 to TRBJ2-5; 10 bases match TRBD1. Germline V gives CDR1 MNHEY, CDR2 SMNVEV (reference sequence). Trimming removed 7 bases from V and 0 bases from J; junction bases left unmatched: 8. CDR3 length: 16 amino acids. CDR3 sequence reads: CASKSVDRGYQETQYF. CDR3 nucleotides: TGTGCCAGCAAATCGGTGGACAGGGGGTACCAAGAGACCCAGTACTTC.

The V call is TRBV4-1, the J call TRBJ2-7; 11 nucleotides match TRBD1. From germline, CDR1 is MGHRA and CDR2 YSYEKL. The CDR3 length is 17 residues. V lost 0 bases to trimming and J lost 5 bases; unmatched junction nucleotides: 9. CDR3 in amino acids: CASSQEIRGQGAHEQYF. DNA for the CDR3: TGCGCCAGCAGCCAAGAAATCCGAGGACAGGGGGCACACGAGCAGTACTTC.

This clone occurred once. The gene calls are TRBV6-5 and TRBJ1-5; D uncertain. From germline, CDR1 is MNHEY and CDR2 SVGAGI. This CDR3 region has 13 residues. Trimming removed 2 bases from V and 6 bases from J, with 8 bases in between. The CDR3 loop is CASSYEVGQPQHF. The CDR3 DNA is TGTGCCAGCAGTTACGAGGTGGGTCAGCCCCAGCATTTT.

CDR3 in amino acids: CASSLGRGGNQPQHF. The CDR3, as DNA: TGTGCCAGCAGCTTAGGGAGGGGGGGGAATCAGCCCCAGCATTTT. The J gene is TRBJ1-5, the V gene TRBV11-2, with D perhaps matching TRBD1 (6 bases). The CDR3 consists of 15 residues. Germline values: CDR1 SGHAT, CDR2 FQNNGV. V dropped 1 base and J dropped 4 bases, with 11 bases sitting between them.

The rearrangement uses TRBV19 and TRBJ2-1; 7 nucleotides agree with TRBD1. CDR3 length: 13 residues. Germline V gene lookup returns CDR1 LNHDA and CDR2 SQIVND (reference sequence). The junction had 4 bases not matched to a gene; V was cut back by 10 bases and J by 1 base. In nucleotides, the CDR3 is TGTGCCACCTCGACAGGGTCCTACAATGAGCAGTTCTTC. It specifies CATSTGSYNEQFF.

The chain links TRBV29-1 to TRBJ1-3; D is undetermined. In germline, CDR1 is SQVTM, CDR2 ANQGSEA. There are 13 residues in the CDR3. V shed 5 bases and J shed 0 bases, with 8 bases lying between them. Written as DNA, the CDR3 is TGCAGCGTTCTGTCGTTCTCTGGAAACACCATATATTTT. It encodes CSVLSFSGNTIYF. Supplemented by reference TRBV29-1 and TRBJ1-3, the full variable domain reads SAVISQKPSRDICQRGTSLTIQCQVDSQVTMMFWYRQQPGQSLTLIATANQGSEATYESGFVIDKFPISRPNLTFSTLTVSNMSPEDSSIYLCSVLSFSGNTIYFGEGSWLTVV.

This clone occurred once. CDR3 in amino acids: CASNHDRGNYGYTF. The CDR3 DNA is TGTGCCAGTAACCATGACAGGGGCAACTATGGCTACACCTTC. This chain links TRBV19 with TRBJ1-2; 8 bases agree with TRBD1. Germline V gene data show CDR1 as LNHDA and CDR2 as SQIVND (reference sequence). Trimming removed 7 bases from V and 2 bases from J; junction bases left unmatched: 6. The length of the CDR3 is 14 residues.

The chain is built from TRBV11-1 and TRBJ1-1; D might be TRBD1 (6 bases). Trimming removed 4 bases at V and 5 bases at J, with 14 bases between. Germline lookup yields CDR1 SGHAT and CDR2 FQDESV (reference sequence). This CDR3 region has 14 residues. CDR3 loop: CASSYPGHGTEAFF. The CDR3 nucleotides read TGTGCCAGCAGCTATCCGGGACATGGTACTGAAGCTTTCTTT.

The CDR3 DNA is TGTGCCAGCAGCAAAATGGGGGACACTGCAACTAATGAAAAACTGTTTTTT. Residues: CASSKMGDTATNEKLFF. This chain links TRBV21-1 with TRBJ1-4; TRBD1, as called in the table, went unchecked against the DNA. TRBV21-1 counts as a pseudogene. The CDR3 runs 17 residues.

As for this clone: The sample has other DNA sequences that encode this CDR3 too. The genes are TRBV2 and TRBJ1-1; D might be TRBD1 (6 bases). Germline CDR1 SNHLY, CDR2 FYNNEI. CDR3 size: 13 residues. V was trimmed by 5 bases and J by 3 bases, leaving 10 bases between them. The CDR3 nucleotides read TGTGCCAGCAGTCTACAGGGCTACACTGAAGCTTTCTTT. Its translation is CASSLQGYTEAFF. The complete variable domain, with remaining parts taken from reference TRBV2 and TRBJ1-1, reads EPEVTQTPSHQVTQMGQEVILRCVPISNHLYFYWYRQILGQKVEFLVSFYNNEISEKSEIFDDQFSVERPDGSNFTLKIRSTKLEDSAMYFCASSLQGYTEAFFGQGTRLTVV.

The chain recombines TRBV5-1 with TRBJ2-3, with TRBD2 identical over 9 bases. The V segment lost 0 bases and the J segment 0 bases; nucleotides outside the gene matches: 2. Germline V CDR1 and CDR2: SGHRS, YFSETQ. The CDR3 spans 16 residues. CDR3: CASSLASGTSTDTQYF. CDR3 sequence (DNA): TGCGCCAGCAGCTTGGCTAGCGGGACTAGCACAGATACGCAGTATTTT.

With respect to this clone: Other DNA sequences from this sample encode an identical CDR3 as well. The rearrangement links TRBV27 to TRBJ1-6; 7 positions match TRBD1. With 2 bases clipped from V and 7 bases from J, the junction kept 5 bases outside the gene matches. The CDR3 contains 15 residues. Per germline, CDR1 MNHEY and CDR2 SMNVEV (reference sequence). The CDR3 DNA reads TGTGCCAGCAGTTTAGGGGCCAGGGGGAATTCACCCCTCCACTTT. Residues: CASSLGARGNSPLHF.

The genes are TRBV6-4 and TRBJ2-3; 12 bases line up with TRBD2. Trimming removed 3 bases from V and 8 bases from J; junction bases left unmatched: 9. The germline CDR1 and CDR2 sequences are MRHNA and SNTAGT. The CDR3 is 16 residues long. The CDR3 here is CASSEYGLAGLGTQYF. The DNA of the CDR3 is TGTGCCAGCAGTGAATACGGACTAGCGGGGTTAGGTACGCAGTATTTT.

The rearrangement uses TRBV30 and TRBJ2-2, with a possible D match to TRBD2 (5 bases). The CDR3 consists of 12 residues. V was clipped by 2 bases and J by 7 bases, with 8 bases between them. The germline V gene has CDR1 GTSNPN and CDR2 SVGIG (reference sequence). The CDR3 spells CAWSPSHGELFF. The CDR3 DNA is TGTGCCTGGAGTCCTAGCCACGGGGAGCTGTTTTTT.

This chain joins TRBV5-1 and TRBJ1-6, with 8 positions matching TRBD1. The CDR3 totals 14 residues. V shed 0 bases and J 7 bases; nucleotides not matched to a gene: 0. Germline values: CDR1 SGHRS, CDR2 YFSETQ. The CDR3 spells CASSLGDRNSPLHF. In DNA, the CDR3 is TGCGCCAGCAGCTTGGGGGACAGGAATTCACCCCTCCACTTT.

The rearrangement joins TRBV28 to TRBJ1-4, with 7 bases aligning to TRBD1. Per germline, CDR1 MDHEN and CDR2 SYDVKM. The CDR3 is made up of 15 amino acids. After removal of 6 bases from V and 2 bases from J, the junction contained 6 bases not matched to a gene. The CDR3 loop is CASRLMTGTNEKLFF. The CDR3 DNA reads as TGTGCCAGCAGACTGATGACAGGGACTAATGAAAAACTGTTTTTT. Complete variable domain (other parts from reference TRBV28 and TRBJ1-4): DVKVTQSSRYLVKRTGEKVFLECVQDMDHENMFWYRQDPGLGLRLIYFSYDVKMKEKGDIPEGYSVSREKKERFSLILESASTNQTSMYLCASRLMTGTNEKLFFGSGTQLSVL.

The V call is TRBV2, the J call TRBJ1-6; 7 positions match TRBD1. V trimming: 3 bases; J trimming: 8 bases; junction bases outside the gene matches: 7. Germline V gene sequence: CDR1 SNHLY, CDR2 FYNNEI. CDR3 length: 15 residues. For the CDR3, the DNA is TGTGCCAGCAGTGAGGGGACAGCTCTTGATTCACCCCTCCACTTT. This codes for CASSEGTALDSPLHF.

The chain uses TRBV6-1 and TRBJ1-6; TRBD1 is a possible D gene (6 bases). Germline CDR1 is MNHNS and CDR2 is SASEGT. The CDR3 totals 15 residues. V was pared by 1 base and J by 11 bases, with 15 bases between. CDR3 coding DNA: TGTGCCAGCAGTGAAGTCCTGGACAGAAGAACACCCCTCCACTTT. It codes for CASSEVLDRRTPLHF.

The genes are TRBV7-9 and TRBJ1-1; 11 bases are shared with TRBD1. V lost 0 bases to trimming and J lost 4 bases; unmatched junction nucleotides: 7. This CDR3 comprises 17 residues. CDR1 and CDR2 (germline): SEHNR, FQNEAQ (reference sequence). CDR3 amino acids: CASSLARTGGLVTEAFF. CDR3 in DNA: TGTGCCAGCAGCTTAGCCAGGACAGGGGGCTTGGTCACTGAAGCTTTCTTT.

The chain joins TRBV2 to TRBJ2-3, with no clear D. Trimming stripped 6 bases from V and 1 base from J, with 8 bases between. Germline CDR1 SNHLY, CDR2 FYNNEI. The CDR3 is 13 residues long. The CDR3 protein is CASRAVGTDTQYF. The CDR3 DNA is TGTGCCAGCAGGGCGGTTGGCACAGATACGCAGTATTTT.